The next 14 T cell receptor beta chains were all read from a single sample in a study of blood T cells in healthy people across ages. Using a J-beta primer mix together with a sample-barcoded 5' primer, a second PCR was run for 7 to 11 cycles. TCRdb re-derived calls from the 5' RACE reads in MiXCR, one entry per CDR3 protein. The table lists about a million distinct CDR3 sequences, roughly half of them singletons. The sample was blood. The origin of the receptors is a woman aged 60 to 75 in good health.

The chain employs TRBV5-6 and TRBJ2-7; no reliable D call. CDR3 length: 14 residues. V was pared by 4 bases and J by 8 bases, with 19 bases between. CDR1 and CDR2 from the germline V gene are SGHDT and YYEEEE. The CDR3 loop is CASSGIGSLTQQYF. The CDR3 DNA follows: TGTGCCAGCAGCGGTATTGGGTCCCTTACGCAGCAGTACTTC.

This chain uses TRBV11-2 with TRBJ2-4, with D possibly being TRBD2 (6 bases). Near its end, the DNA agrees better with TRBJ2-7, so the J call may be wrong. CDR3 length: 16 amino acids. Germline CDR1 reads SGHAT; CDR2 reads FQNNGV. Here the CDR3 reads CASSPLLEPGGSEQYF. The CDR3, as DNA: TGTGCCAGCAGCCCTCTATTAGAACCTGGAGGGTCCGAGCAGTACTTC.

This clonotype was counted only a few times. The chain carries TRBV20-1 and TRBJ2-5; a possible D gene is TRBD2 (5 bases). V was trimmed by 4 bases and J by 4 bases, leaving 7 bases between them. Germline V gives CDR1 DFQATT, CDR2 SNEGSKA (reference sequence). The CDR3 loop spans 11 amino acids. The CDR3 coding sequence is TGCAGTGCTAAAGGGAGAGAGACCCAGTACTTC. Amino acid sequence: CSAKGRETQYF.

This chain links TRBV12-3 or TRBV12-4 with TRBJ1-2; TRBD1 aligns across 7 bases. With V trimmed by 5 bases and J by 4 bases, 10 bases remained unmatched. There are 15 residues in the CDR3. The CDR3 loop reads CASSRPEGAVYGYTF. In DNA, the CDR3 is TGTGCCAGCAGTCGACCTGAGGGGGCCGTCTATGGCTACACCTTC.

Concerning this clonotype itself: A read error may produce the germline difference seen at one junction end. V usage is TRBV3-1 and J usage is TRBJ2-7; D is ambiguous. The CDR3 has 16 residues. CDR1 is LGHDT, CDR2 YNNKEL, per germline (reference sequence). The CDR3 nucleotides are TGTGCCAGCAGCCAAGATCTTGTGACTGGCGAGTACGGGCAGTACTTC. This codes for CASSQDLVTGEYGQYF.

V and J are TRBV20-1 and TRBJ2-1, with D tentatively TRBD2 (6 bases). This CDR3 region has 14 residues. The germline V gene has CDR1 DFQATT and CDR2 SNEGSKA (reference sequence). V was pared by 5 bases and J by 1 base, with 12 bases between. The CDR3 here is CSAVSGRSYNEQFF. Written as DNA, the CDR3 is TGCAGTGCTGTTTCAGGGAGGTCCTACAATGAGCAGTTCTTC.

This clonotype was recorded many times. As DNA, the CDR3 is TGCAGTGCTAGAGTCCCGGGACTAGCGGGAGGTGAGCAGTTCTTC. Translating it yields CSARVPGLAGGEQFF. The genes are TRBV20-1 and TRBJ2-1; TRBD2 matches at 15 bases. The CDR3 sequence is 15 residues long. V was clipped by 1 base and J by 9 bases; unmatched bases: 4. CDR1 DFQATT and CDR2 SNEGSKA come from the germline V gene (reference sequence).

V is TRBV2 and J is TRBJ2-4; 7 nucleotides match TRBD2. The J call may be faulty, since TRBJ2-7 better matches the DNA end. This CDR3 is 14 amino acids long. Germline V gene data show CDR1 as SNHLY and CDR2 as FYNNEI. The CDR3 loop reads CATAMASGTYEQYF. The CDR3 bases are TGTGCCACTGCGATGGCTAGCGGTACCTACGAGCAGTACTTC.

The gene calls are TRBV14 and TRBJ2-7; D not resolved. The V end lost 0 bases, the J end lost 2 bases, and 5 bases lay between the germline ends. In germline, CDR1 is SGHDN, CDR2 FVKESK. This CDR3 comprises 13 residues. CDR3 amino acids: CASSQDYTYEQYF. The CDR3, as DNA: TGTGCCAGCAGCCAAGACTATACCTACGAGCAGTACTTC. The full variable domain, its missing parts supplied by reference TRBV14 and TRBJ2-7, is EAGVTQFPSHSVIEKGQTVTLRCDPISGHDNLYWYRRVMGKEIKFLLHFVKESKQDESGMPNNRFLAERTGGTYSTLKVQPAELEDSGVYFCASSQDYTYEQYFGPGTRLTVT.

The chain is built from TRBV10-3 and TRBJ2-1; a weak D match, TRBD2 (7 bases). The assigned J gene may be wrong: the sequence end matches TRBJ2-7 better. CDR3 size: 16 residues. CDR1 is ENHRY, CDR2 SYGVKD, per germline. CDR3 protein: CAISESTGLDPNEQYF. In nucleotides, the CDR3 is TGTGCCATCAGTGAGTCGACAGGACTAGATCCCAATGAGCAGTACTTC.

J is TRBJ2-1 and V is TRBV7-2, with 15 positions matching TRBD2. Germline V gene data show CDR1 as SGHTA and CDR2 as FQGNSA. CDR3 length: 20 amino acids. Trimming cost V 1 base and J 1 base; bases outside gene matches: 8. CDR3 bases: TGTGCCAGCAGCTTAGAGAGGACTAGCGGGAGGGCCGGGTCCTACAATGAGCAGTTCTTC. This gives the protein CASSLERTSGRAGSYNEQFF.

This chain connects TRBV20-1 to TRBJ2-7; 10 nucleotides line up with TRBD2. The V and J ends lost 6 bases and 4 bases, in that order; junction bases with no gene match: 6. This CDR3 is 13 amino acids long. Germline-derived CDR1 and CDR2 are DFQATT and SNEGSKA (reference sequence). The CDR3 here is CSAPLAGKYEQYF. DNA of the CDR3: TGCAGTGCCCCACTAGCGGGAAAATACGAGCAGTACTTC.

As for this clonotype: The junction departs from germline at one end; a sequencing error may be responsible. CDR3 DNA sequence: TGTGCCGGCAGTCCACGGGGGGTCCCCTATGGCTACACCTTC. Translation: CAGSPRGVPYGYTF. J is TRBJ1-2 and V is TRBV25-1, with a possible D match to TRBD1 (5 bases). CDR1 and CDR2 from the germline V gene are MGHDK and SYGVNS. This CDR3 contains 14 residues.

This chain links TRBV7-8 with TRBJ2-2, with a weak D call TRBD1 (6 bases). The CDR3 has 14 amino acids. Germline CDR1 SGHVS, CDR2 FQNEAQ. The ends were cut back, 5 bases at V and 3 bases at J, with 10 bases in the middle. CDR3 residues: CASSEQGDTGELFF. The CDR3 nucleotides are TGTGCCAGCAGCGAACAGGGAGACACCGGGGAGCTGTTTTTT.